This TCR beta chain was retrieved from a study of T cells in localized non-small cell lung cancer. The data were produced by immunoSEQ multiplex PCR, yet TCRdb's version contains in-frame clones alone and is incomplete. The sample carries 4,800 or so clones, under 35% recorded once. V dropped 2 bases and J dropped 7 bases, with 15 bases sitting between them. The CDR3 is made up of 15 amino acids. Germline values: CDR1 WSHSY, CDR2 SAAADI. Comment on this clone: Antigen unknown.

Points from the study as a whole: Uninvolved adjacent lung had the highest recorded T cell clonality, with tumor below it. In adjacent lung, a median roughly 60 of the top 100 tumor clones were found. Higher adjacent-lung clonality was associated with shorter survival.

This TCR was recovered from a woman between 35 and 75 years old with stage II squamous cell lung carcinoma. The chain combines TRBV10-2 with TRBJ1-5, with unresolved D. Sequencing used lung tumor tissue, obtained before any cancer treatment. CDR3 sequence (DNA): TGCGCCAGCAGTGAGACGGTGGGCTCGGGGCAGCCCCAGCATTTT. This sequence encodes CASSETVGSGQPQHF.